This record looks at one TCR beta chain sequence and its context. Its antigen is unidentified. The sample comes from a study of OX40 agonist ivuxolimab in advanced cancers. Sequencing was performed with immunoSEQ multiplex PCR; in TCRdb, only in-frame clones are kept and a portion is missing. Among around 84,000 clones listed, over 80% were seen once. Findings and caveats of the study: Researchers report that CD8+ T cells had, on average, more expanded clones than CD4+.

Patients were excluded for autoimmune disease history or systemic immunosuppression. Samples of blood were obtained at baseline, on cycle 4 day 1, and on cycle 7 day 1. The receptor's source is an adult with an advanced solid tumor such as melanoma, head and neck, liver or kidney cancer. This sample comprised CD4+ or CD8+ T cells sorted from blood, obtained in a trial of the OX40 agonist ivuxolimab.

CDR3 loop: CASSFHDYEQYF. CDR3 bases: TGTGCCAGCAGCTTCCATGACTACGAGCAGTACTTC. The V and J genes are TRBV5-6 and TRBJ2-7; D is undetermined. Germline V gene data show CDR1 as SGHDT and CDR2 as YYEEEE. The ends were cut back, 2 bases at V and 3 bases at J, with 6 bases in the middle. The CDR3 extends over 12 amino acids.